This entry concerns a single T cell receptor (beta chain). Produced via immunoSEQ multiplex PCR; TCRdb's table is partial and in-frame only. The sample lists about 820,000 clones, roughly 92% occurring once. Naive CD8 cells lacked CD45RO, underwent positive selection for CCR7 and left out terminally differentiated effector memory CD45RA+ cells. The data stem from a study of shared clonotypes between healthy human individuals. Losses at the gene ends were 1 base for V and 6 bases for J; bases not matched to a gene: 2. Germline loops: CDR1 MGHRA, CDR2 YSYEKL. The CDR3 extends over 13 amino acids. This chain connects TRBV4-1 to TRBJ2-7; 8 nucleotides match TRBD2. This sequence was found in a young man in good health. Sequencing was carried out using naive CD8+ T cells sorted from blood. The CDR3 protein is CASSQVGTSEQYF. DNA of the CDR3: TGCGCCAGCAGCCAAGTAGGGACTAGCGAGCAGTACTTC.